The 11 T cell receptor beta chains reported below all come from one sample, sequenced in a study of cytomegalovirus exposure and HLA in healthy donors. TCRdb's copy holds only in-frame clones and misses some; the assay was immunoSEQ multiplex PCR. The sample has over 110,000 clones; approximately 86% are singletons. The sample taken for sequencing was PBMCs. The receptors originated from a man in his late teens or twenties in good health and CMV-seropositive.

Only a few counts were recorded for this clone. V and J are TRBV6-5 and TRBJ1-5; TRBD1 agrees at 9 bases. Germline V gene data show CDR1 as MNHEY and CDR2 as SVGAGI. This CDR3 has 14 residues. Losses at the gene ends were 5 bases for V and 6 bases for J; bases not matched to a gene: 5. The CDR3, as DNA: TGTGCCAGCAGTGTAGACAGGGGGTCTCAGCCCCAGCATTTT. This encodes CASSVDRGSQPQHF.

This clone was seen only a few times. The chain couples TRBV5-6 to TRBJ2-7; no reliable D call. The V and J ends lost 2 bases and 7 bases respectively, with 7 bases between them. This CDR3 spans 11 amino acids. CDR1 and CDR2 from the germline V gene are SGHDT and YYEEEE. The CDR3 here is CASSFYLEQYF. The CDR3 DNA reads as TGTGCCAGCAGCTTCTACTTGGAGCAGTACTTC.

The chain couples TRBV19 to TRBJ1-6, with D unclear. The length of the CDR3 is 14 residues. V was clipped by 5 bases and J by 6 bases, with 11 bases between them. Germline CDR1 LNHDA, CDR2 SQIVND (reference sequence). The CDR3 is CASSSAASNSPLHF. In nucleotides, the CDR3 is TGTGCCAGTAGTTCGGCAGCGTCTAATTCACCCCTCCACTTT.

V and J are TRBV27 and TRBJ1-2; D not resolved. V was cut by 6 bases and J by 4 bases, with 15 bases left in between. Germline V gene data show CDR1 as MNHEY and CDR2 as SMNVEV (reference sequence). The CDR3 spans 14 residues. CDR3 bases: TGTGCCAGCAGCCCGGGGTTATCTTCCTATGGCTACACCTTC. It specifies CASSPGLSSYGYTF.

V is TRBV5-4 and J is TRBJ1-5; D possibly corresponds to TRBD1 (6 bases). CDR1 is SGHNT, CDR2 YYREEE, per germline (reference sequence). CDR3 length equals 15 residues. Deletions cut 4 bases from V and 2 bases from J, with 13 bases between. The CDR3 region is CASSQFRQGNQPQHF. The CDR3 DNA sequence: TGTGCCAGCAGCCAATTCCGACAGGGCAATCAGCCCCAGCATTTT.

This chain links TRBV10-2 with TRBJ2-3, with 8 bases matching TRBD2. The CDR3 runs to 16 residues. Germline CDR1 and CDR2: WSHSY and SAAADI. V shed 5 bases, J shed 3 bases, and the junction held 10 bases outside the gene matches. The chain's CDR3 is CASSYPSGWRTDTQYF. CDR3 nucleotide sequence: TGCGCCAGCAGTTACCCTAGCGGGTGGCGGACAGATACGCAGTATTTT.

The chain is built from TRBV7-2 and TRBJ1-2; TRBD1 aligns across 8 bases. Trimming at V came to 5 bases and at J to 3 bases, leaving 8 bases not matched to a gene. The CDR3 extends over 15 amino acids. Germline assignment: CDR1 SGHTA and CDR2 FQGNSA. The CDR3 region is CASSHQPGQDYGYTF. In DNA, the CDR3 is TGTGCCAGCAGCCATCAACCGGGACAGGACTATGGCTACACCTTC.

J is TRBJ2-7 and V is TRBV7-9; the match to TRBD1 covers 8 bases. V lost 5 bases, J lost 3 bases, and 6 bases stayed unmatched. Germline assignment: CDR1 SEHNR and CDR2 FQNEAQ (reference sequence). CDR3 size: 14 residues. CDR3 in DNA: TGTGCCAGCAGCCAGACAGGGGTTTACTACGAGCAGTACTTC. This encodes CASSQTGVYYEQYF. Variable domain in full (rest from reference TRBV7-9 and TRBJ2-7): DTGVSQNPRHKITKRGQNVTFRCDPISEHNRLYWYRQTLGQGPEFLTYFQNEAQLEKSRLLSDRFSAERPKGSFSTLEIQRTEQGDSAMYLCASSQTGVYYEQYFGPGTRLTVT.

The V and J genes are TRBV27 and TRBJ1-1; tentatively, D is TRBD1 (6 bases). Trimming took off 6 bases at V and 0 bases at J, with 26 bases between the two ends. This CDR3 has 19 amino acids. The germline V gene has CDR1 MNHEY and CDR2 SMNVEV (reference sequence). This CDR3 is CASSRRGWSKDSLNTEAFF. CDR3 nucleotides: TGTGCCAGCAGCCGAAGAGGGTGGAGTAAGGACAGTTTGAACACTGAAGCTTTCTTT.

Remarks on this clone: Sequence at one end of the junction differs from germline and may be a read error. Here the CDR3 DNA reads TGTGCTAGCAGCTTAAGGGACTCTACCGAGCAGTTCTTC. It encodes CASSLRDSTEQFF. V usage is TRBV7-7 and J usage is TRBJ2-1, with a tentative D call TRBD2 (6 bases). Germline V CDR1 and CDR2: SSHAT, FNYEAQ (reference sequence). The CDR3 loop spans 13 amino acids.

Written as DNA, the CDR3 is TGTGCCAGCAGCCCCCCCGGACTAGCGGGAGGTGGTGGCACCGGGGAGCTGTTTTTT. This encodes CASSPPGLAGGGGTGELFF. The chain combines TRBV14 with TRBJ2-2; 14 nucleotides match TRBD2. V was clipped by 4 bases and J by 4 bases; unmatched bases: 11. This CDR3 has 19 residues. The germline CDR1 and CDR2 sequences are SGHDN and FVKESK.